This T cell receptor beta chain was identified during a study of cytomegalovirus exposure and HLA in healthy donors. The wider study: The 500 to 750 first-cohort repertoires and the 110 or so validation repertoires shared the same platform, a later analysis reported.

CDR1 and CDR2 from the germline V gene are SGHTA and FQGNSA. The CDR3 has 15 amino acids. The V gene lost 5 bases and the J gene lost 1 base, with 15 bases spanning the gap. The method was immunoSEQ multiplex PCR; TCRdb's version includes in-frame clones alone and lacks a portion of them. The sample has some 120,000 clones; approximately 90% are singletons. The validation cohort, a group of 100 to 150 subjects, included the donors and was separate from the approximately 660-subject first cohort. The chain is built from TRBV7-2 and TRBJ2-7, with D possibly being TRBD1 (5 bases). The source material was PBMCs. The clonotype originates from a woman aged 18-29 years in good health and CMV-seronegative. The CDR3 protein is CASSVSWGGSYEQYF. The CDR3 nucleotides are TGTGCCAGCAGCGTCTCCTGGGGCGGATCCTACGAGCAGTACTTC.